The 18 T cell receptor beta chains below come from one sample, sequenced in a study of OX40 agonist ivuxolimab in advanced cancers. The data were produced by immunoSEQ multiplex PCR, yet TCRdb's version contains in-frame clones alone and is incomplete. The sample yields roughly 91,000 clones, more than 95% seen once. Sequencing was performed on CD4+ or CD8+ T cells sorted from blood, taken in a trial of the OX40 agonist ivuxolimab. Source of these receptors: an adult with an advanced solid tumor such as melanoma, head and neck, liver or kidney cancer.

The chain is built from TRBV27 and TRBJ2-3; 7 positions agree with TRBD2. In germline, CDR1 is MNHEY, CDR2 SMNVEV (reference sequence). There are 15 residues in the CDR3. The V gene end was trimmed by 0 bases and the J gene end by 3 bases; junction bases not matched to a gene: 3. CDR3 nucleotides: TGTGCCAGCAGTTTATCCCGGGACTATACAGATACGCAGTATTTT. Translated, it gives CASSLSRDYTDTQYF.

The rearrangement joins TRBV7-2 to TRBJ1-2, with 11 bases aligning to TRBD1. V lost 5 bases, J lost 9 bases, and 14 bases stayed unmatched. The length of the CDR3 is 16 residues. Germline V gene data show CDR1 as SGHTA and CDR2 as FQGNSA. The CDR3 is CASSPMTTGQGVSYTF. CDR3 nucleotide sequence: TGTGCCAGCAGCCCAATGACGACGGGACAGGGGGTCAGCTACACCTTC. Drawing the rest from reference TRBV7-2 and TRBJ1-2, the complete variable domain is GAGVSQSPSNKVTEKGKDVELRCDPISGHTALYWYRQSLGQGLEFLIYFQGNSAPDKSGLPSDRFSAERTGGSVSTLTIQRTQQEDSAVYLCASSPMTTGQGVSYTFGSGTRLTVV.

This sequence joins TRBV2 and TRBJ1-2, with TRBD1 matching over 9 bases. The CDR3 extends over 15 amino acids. Per germline, CDR1 SNHLY and CDR2 FYNNEI. Trimming at V came to 0 bases and at J to 8 bases, leaving 7 bases not matched to a gene. The CDR3 coding sequence is TGTGCCAGCAGTGAAGCTGCCACAGGGGGCGAAGGCTACACCTTC. Translation: CASSEAATGGEGYTF.

This clone was found once. V gene TRBV2 combines with J gene TRBJ1-1; D remains unclear. The CDR3 contains 14 residues. In germline, CDR1 is SNHLY, CDR2 FYNNEI. Trimming left V 3 bases short and J 2 bases short, with 10 bases between. CDR3 sequence reads: CASSDLRVNTEAFF. Here the CDR3 DNA reads TGTGCCAGCAGTGATTTACGAGTCAACACTGAAGCTTTCTTT.

J is TRBJ2-1 and V is TRBV27; 11 nucleotides line up with TRBD2. The CDR3 length is 15 residues. Germline trimming cut 5 bases from V and 4 bases from J; bases unmatched to any gene: 4. Germline V gene lookup returns CDR1 MNHEY and CDR2 SMNVEV (reference sequence). The CDR3 DNA sequence: TGTGCCAGCAGTCCCGGGACTAGCGGATACAATGAGCAGTTCTTC. This encodes CASSPGTSGYNEQFF.

The chain is built from TRBV5-4 and TRBJ1-1; the D gene is possibly TRBD1 (6 bases). Germline V gives CDR1 SGHNT, CDR2 YYREEE (reference sequence). The CDR3 is 14 residues long. V lost 0 bases to trimming and J lost 1 base, with 7 bases between them. As DNA, the CDR3 is TGTGCCAGCAGCTTGGGACAGGAGAACACTGAAGCTTTCTTT. This translates into CASSLGQENTEAFF.

This clone was counted once. V and J are TRBV7-2 and TRBJ2-1, with D tentatively TRBD2 (7 bases). The germline V gene encodes CDR1 SGHTA and CDR2 FQGNSA. V shed 5 bases and J shed 4 bases, with 15 bases lying between them. This CDR3 region has 15 residues. The CDR3 DNA follows: TGTGCCAGCAGCGTAGTGGCGGGGGCATACAATGAGCAGTTCTTC. Its translation: CASSVVAGAYNEQFF.

The V and J genes are TRBV6-5 and TRBJ1-1; the D gene is possibly TRBD1 (5 bases). Between the trimmed V and J ends, which lost 3 bases and 3 bases, there was a span of 14 bases. From germline, CDR1 is MNHEY and CDR2 SVGAGI. The CDR3 is 15 amino acids. As DNA, the CDR3 is TGTGCCAGCAGTTATTTAAGGCAGGGCGACACTGAAGCTTTCTTT. It is translated as CASSYLRQGDTEAFF.

The chain links TRBV6-1 to TRBJ2-7; D is unresolved. Germline CDR1 and CDR2: MNHNS and SASEGT. The CDR3 is 13 residues long. Trimming took 1 base from V and 2 from J, leaving 6 bases between them. CDR3 in amino acids: CASSEGVPYEQYF. In DNA, the CDR3 is TGTGCCAGCAGTGAAGGGGTCCCCTACGAGCAGTACTTC.

V gene TRBV4-3 combines with J gene TRBJ1-5; D is uncertain. CDR1 LGHNA and CDR2 YSLEER come from the germline V gene. V shed 0 bases and J shed 7 bases, with 13 bases lying between them. The length of the CDR3 is 15 residues. The CDR3: CASSQDRGQDQPQHF. In nucleotides, the CDR3 is TGCGCCAGCAGCCAAGATCGAGGGCAGGACCAGCCCCAGCATTTT.

V is TRBV7-9 and J is TRBJ1-1; D is possibly TRBD1 (5 bases). CDR3 length equals 16 residues. Trimming left V 4 bases short and J 5 bases short, with 20 bases between. Germline assignment: CDR1 SEHNR and CDR2 FQNEAQ (reference sequence). The CDR3 sequence is CASSSSGGEKGTEAFF. The CDR3 region has the DNA TGTGCCAGCAGCTCCTCCGGGGGGGAAAAGGGAACTGAAGCTTTCTTT.

This chain joins TRBV27 and TRBJ2-7, with no clear D. The CDR3 contains 11 residues. Trimming took 6 bases from V and 0 from J, leaving 3 bases between them. The germline V gene encodes CDR1 MNHEY and CDR2 SMNVEV (reference sequence). DNA for the CDR3: TGTGCCAGCAGGGACTCCTACGAGCAGTACTTC. Translation gives CASRDSYEQYF.

V usage is TRBV7-6 and J usage is TRBJ1-5; 9 bases match TRBD1. Germline V gene data show CDR1 as SGHVS and CDR2 as FNYEAQ. V lost 6 bases and J lost 7; bases outside the gene matches: 10. The CDR3 totals 15 residues. The CDR3 DNA reads as TGTGCCAGCAGTTTGAATACAGGGGGCGGACAGCCCCAGCATTTT. It translates to CASSLNTGGGQPQHF.

The genes are TRBV19 and TRBJ2-1, with 8 bases matching TRBD1. The CDR3 is made up of 14 amino acids. CDR1 and CDR2 from the germline V gene are LNHDA and SQIVND (reference sequence). With V trimmed by 5 bases and J by 8 bases, 8 bases remained unmatched. The CDR3 sequence: CASSAGQEVHEQFF. As DNA, the CDR3 is TGTGCCAGTAGTGCGGGACAGGAGGTTCATGAGCAGTTCTTC.

V and J are TRBV7-2 and TRBJ2-3; TRBD2 matches at 11 bases. The germline V gene encodes CDR1 SGHTA and CDR2 FQGNSA. The J segment lost 4 bases and the V segment lost 1 base, leaving 4 bases of the junction unmatched. There are 16 residues in the CDR3. The CDR3 is CASSLGEGLAADTQYF. The CDR3 nucleotides read TGTGCCAGCAGCTTAGGGGAGGGACTAGCGGCAGATACGCAGTATTTT. Complete variable domain (other parts from reference TRBV7-2 and TRBJ2-3): GAGVSQSPSNKVTEKGKDVELRCDPISGHTALYWYRQSLGQGLEFLIYFQGNSAPDKSGLPSDRFSAERTGGSVSTLTIQRTQQEDSAVYLCASSLGEGLAADTQYFGPGTRLTVL.

The chain combines TRBV13 with TRBJ2-2, with D possibly matching TRBD1 (8 bases). From germline, CDR1 is PRHDT and CDR2 FYEKMQ (reference sequence). V lost 2 bases and J lost 3, with 16 bases in between. The CDR3 contains 17 residues. The CDR3 coding sequence is TGTGCCAGCAGCTTAAAAGCGGGACAGGCGCACACCGGGGAGCTGTTTTTT. It codes for CASSLKAGQAHTGELFF.

The rearrangement joins TRBV27 to TRBJ2-7; 8 bases match TRBD2. The germline V gene has CDR1 MNHEY and CDR2 SMNVEV (reference sequence). Germline trimming cut 6 bases from V and 7 bases from J; bases unmatched to any gene: 11. The CDR3 sequence is 14 residues long. The CDR3 loop is CASSPGTRYGEQYF. CDR3 DNA: TGTGCCAGCAGCCCCGGGACTAGGTACGGGGAGCAGTACTTC.

The chain links TRBV4-2 to TRBJ2-1; TRBD1 aligns across 8 bases. Germline V gene sequence: CDR1 LGHNA, CDR2 YNFKEQ. This CDR3 has 17 amino acids. After removal of 4 bases from V and 1 base from J, the junction contained 9 bases not matched to a gene. The CDR3 sequence: CASSRIQTGGSYNEQFF. CDR3 DNA sequence: TGTGCCAGCAGCCGAATTCAAACAGGGGGATCCTACAATGAGCAGTTCTTC.